This is a list of T cell receptor beta chains from one sample in a study of blood T cell repertoires in COVID-19. The table came from immunoSEQ multiplex PCR; TCRdb's copy has only in-frame clones and leaves some out. Of 310,000 or so clones listed, roughly 86% are singletons. The sample was PBMCs or T cells enriched from blood (not recorded which). These receptors came from a woman aged 18-35 years who had recovered from COVID-19. CDR3s include the opening cysteine and the closing phenylalanine or tryptophan.

J: TRBJ2-6; length: 16; V: TRBV6-2/TRBV6-3; CDR3: CASSYGWRVGANVLTF
J: TRBJ1-2; length: 15; V: TRBV4-3; CDR3: CASSQENGRVSGYTF
J: TRBJ1-2; length: 15; V: TRBV4-1; CDR3: CASSPYFGGQWGYTF
J: TRBJ1-4; length: 13; V: TRBV5-1; CDR3: CASSLEGGEKLFF
J: TRBJ1-2; length: 14; V: TRBV5-8; CDR3: CASGAFATRSGYTF
J: TRBJ2-7; length: 18; V: TRBV5-8; CDR3: CASSKQGQSAGGSYEQYF
J: TRBJ1-2; length: 13; V: TRBV19; CDR3: CASELRGSYGYTF
J: TRBJ2-1; length: 15; V: TRBV7-2; CDR3: CASSFGGGTYNEQFF
J: TRBJ1-2; length: 13; V: TRBV2; CDR3: CATKQQGLNGYTF
J: TRBJ1-1; length: 14; V: TRBV27; CDR3: CASNGAGVGTEAFF
J: TRBJ2-3; length: 17; V: TRBV18; CDR3: CASSPVLGGTSTDTQYF
J: TRBJ2-3; length: 15; V: TRBV4-3; CDR3: CASSSYLPPTDTQYF
J: TRBJ1-5; length: 14; V: TRBV28; CDR3: CATQGAGGHQPQHF
J: TRBJ1-5; length: 14; V: TRBV6-6; CDR3: CASSYSRVGQPQHF
J: TRBJ1-2; length: 15; V: TRBV6-4; CDR3: CASSAGTGVNYGYTF
J: TRBJ2-7; length: 12; V: TRBV30; CDR3: CAWSDSRDSRYF
J: TRBJ2-7; length: 16; V: TRBV2; CDR3: CAIDVPSLDLFGEQYF
J: TRBJ2-3; length: 16; V: TRBV20-1; CDR3: CSASSGGTLSTDTQYF
J: TRBJ1-6; length: 17; V: TRBV4-1; CDR3: CASSQEWGGQYNSPLHF
J: TRBJ1-1; length: 15; V: TRBV5-6; CDR3: CASQSMTLKQGEAFF
J: TRBJ1-6; length: 14; V: TRBV27; CDR3: CASSFRGLGSPLHF
J: TRBJ2-7; length: 16; V: TRBV7-2; CDR3: CASSLTNLAGAFEQYF
J: TRBJ1-2; length: 11; V: TRBV12-3/TRBV12-4; CDR3: CASSFSGGYTF
J: TRBJ2-7; length: 11; V: TRBV3-1/TRBV3-2; CDR3: CASSHVREQYF
J: TRBJ1-1; length: 14; V: TRBV19; CDR3: CASSIRQSQTEAFF